These 5 T cell receptor beta chains came from one sample sequenced in a study of breast tumors, draining lymph nodes, adjacent tissues. Breast cancer patients provided tissue from their axillary draining lymph nodes. TCRdb re-analysed the multiplex PCR reads in MiXCR, keeping a single row per CDR3 protein. The table lists 150,000 to 200,000 distinct CDR3 sequences, approximately 30% of them singletons. The sample consisted of axillary lymph node tissue. The receptor source for this set is a female donor with breast cancer. Some clones in this sample may be carry-over from other donors' samples.

Worth noting for this clonotype: Just one base apart from a much larger clone, this may be a read error. The chain carries TRBV7-3 and TRBJ2-1; possibly TRBD1 for D (6 bases). The CDR3 loop spans 15 amino acids. Germline lookup yields CDR1 SGHTA and CDR2 FQGTGA. The CDR3: CASSLGGTRYNEQLF. CDR3 nucleotides: TGTGCCAGCAGCTTAGGTGGGACACGTTACAATGAGCAGCTCTTC.

This clonotype was observed at least ten times. The rearrangement links TRBV11-1 to TRBJ2-3; 13 nucleotides align to TRBD2. Germline lookup yields CDR1 SGHAT and CDR2 FQDESV (reference sequence). V was pared by 3 bases and J by 2 bases, with 2 bases of the junction left unmatched. This CDR3 is built from 16 residues. The CDR3 DNA sequence: TGTGCCAGCAGCTTGGGACTAGCGGGATACACAGATACGCAGTATTTT. It yields the protein CASSLGLAGYTDTQYF.

Comments on this clonotype: At one end the junction does not follow the germline gene, possibly because of a read error. This chain uses TRBV7-8 with TRBJ2-6; D remains ambiguous. Germline lookup yields CDR1 SGHVS and CDR2 FQNEAQ. The CDR3 has 17 amino acids. The CDR3 spells CASSLSSWTSRANVLTF. The CDR3 DNA follows: TGTGCCAGCAGCTTAAGTAGTTGGACCTCTAGGGCCAACGTCCTGACTTTC.

This clonotype has ten or more counts. The genes are TRBV24-1 and TRBJ2-3; the D gene is possibly TRBD1 (5 bases). Trimming stripped 6 bases from V and 5 bases from J, with 14 bases between. Germline lookup yields CDR1 KGHDR and CDR2 SFDVKD. The CDR3 covers 14 residues. The CDR3 bases are TGTGCCACCAGTCCAACAGGCTTTGGAGATACGCAGTATTTT. Its translation is CATSPTGFGDTQYF.

This clonotype was recorded many times. The chain carries TRBV7-3 and TRBJ1-3; TRBD1 might be the D (5 bases). Germline V lookup: CDR1 SGHTA, CDR2 FQGTGA. V was cut by 2 bases and J by 2 bases, with 13 bases left in between. The CDR3 totals 16 residues. As DNA, the CDR3 is TGTGCCAGCAGCTTAGGTCCTCAGGGAGCTGGAAACACCATATATTTT. It specifies CASSLGPQGAGNTIYF.